These T cell receptor beta chains were read from a single sample in a study of early T cells in non-severe SARS-CoV-2 infection. One entry per CDR3 protein, called by TCRdb with MiXCR from the 5' RACE reads. The data contain 48,000 or so distinct CDR3 sequences, approximately 5.7% of them seen just once; the ten biggest clones take up about 7%. Sequences were derived from whole blood, sampled at baseline. These receptors came from an adult who was a healthcare worker with PCR-confirmed SARS-CoV-2 infection or an uninfected control (not recorded which). The CDR3 runs from the conserved cysteine through the conserved F or W. D genes are given only for firm matches. Expanded clones get a size class; other rows say once, few or many, or leave the size out.

TRBJ2-7 | 12 | TRBV20-1 | few | NA | CSARRTTYEQYF | TGCAGTGCTAGGAGAACTACATACGAGCAGTACTTC
TRBJ1-1 | 13 | TRBV29-1 | NA | TRBD1 | CSVEGQGGTEAFF | TGCAGCGTTGAGGGGCAGGGGGGGACTGAAGCTTTCTTT
TRBJ2-5 | 16 | TRBV28 | NA | TRBD2 | CASSSQLAGGVETQYF | TGTGCCAGCAGCTCACAACTAGCGGGAGGAGTGGAGACCCAGTACTTC
TRBJ1-2 | 14 | TRBV6-6 | NA | NA | CASMKETHGYGYTF | TGTGCCAGCATGAAAGAAACGCATGGCTATGGCTACACCTTC
TRBJ2-3 | 14 | TRBV5-1 | few | NA | CASSLGPLTDTQYF | TGCGCCAGCAGCTTAGGCCCCCTCACAGATACGCAGTATTTT
TRBJ2-3 | 15 | TRBV6-5 | many | NA | CASSPSVWGTDTQYF | TGTGCCAGCAGTCCTAGTGTGTGGGGCACAGATACGCAGTATTTT
TRBJ2-7 | 14 | TRBV10-3 | NA | NA | CAISGASTPYEQYF | TGTGCCATCAGTGGGGCTTCCACGCCCTACGAGCAGTACTTC
TRBJ1-3 | 15 | TRBV7-9 | few | TRBD1 | CASSPGTASGNTIYF | TGTGCCAGCAGCCCAGGGACAGCCTCTGGAAACACCATATATTTT
TRBJ2-1 | 17 | TRBV28 | few | NA | CASTKVVRVLGYNEQFF | TGTGCCAGCACCAAAGTCGTCCGGGTACTAGGGTACAATGAGCAGTTCTTC
TRBJ2-7 | 14 | TRBV6-6 | NA | NA | CASSYSSQGYEQYF | TGTGCCAGCAGTTACTCGAGCCAGGGCTACGAGCAGTACTTC
TRBJ1-5 | 15 | TRBV28 | many | TRBD1 | CASSLVQGSNQPQHF | TGTGCCAGCAGTTTAGTACAGGGGAGCAATCAGCCCCAGCATTTT
TRBJ1-1 | 13 | TRBV6-1 | few | NA | CASSDYRNTEAFF | TGTGCCAGCAGTGATTACAGGAACACTGAAGCTTTCTTT
TRBJ2-7 | 12 | TRBV29-1 | NA | TRBD1 | CSAGTGVYEQYF | TGCAGCGCCGGGACAGGGGTCTACGAGCAGTACTTC
TRBJ2-1 | 15 | TRBV27 | many | TRBD2 | CASRVAGGPLNEQFF | TGTGCCAGCAGGGTAGCGGGAGGGCCTTTGAATGAGCAGTTCTTC
TRBJ2-5 | 15 | TRBV29-1 | many | NA | CSVELGTQIGVTQYF | TGCAGCGTTGAATTAGGGACCCAAATAGGGGTGACCCAGTACTTC
TRBJ2-5 | 11 | TRBV14 | NA | NA | CASSLGGTQYF | TGTGCCAGCAGCCTCGGCGGGACCCAGTACTTC
TRBJ2-1 | 15 | TRBV24-1 | many | TRBD2 | CATSEWTSGSNEQFF | TGTGCCACCAGTGAGTGGACTAGCGGGAGCAATGAGCAGTTCTTC
TRBJ2-2 | 16 | TRBV7-2 | few | TRBD1 | CASSSTGAQNTGELFF | TGTGCCAGCAGCTCGACAGGGGCCCAGAACACCGGGGAGCTGTTTTTT
TRBJ2-5 | 14 | TRBV5-5 | many | TRBD2 | CASSRTSGGGDQYF | TGTGCCAGCAGCCGGACTAGCGGAGGAGGAGACCAGTACTTC
TRBJ1-3 | 15 | TRBV5-1 | NA | NA | CASSLSSGTGNTIYF | TGCGCCAGCAGCTTGTCATCAGGGACTGGAAACACCATATATTTT
TRBJ2-7 | 14 | TRBV2 | many | TRBD2 | CASRRLAGDYEQYF | TGTGCCAGCAGGAGACTAGCGGGGGACTACGAGCAGTACTTC
TRBJ1-6 | 14 | TRBV4-3 | NA | NA | CASSQGAGNSPLHF | TGCGCCAGCAGCCAAGGGGCAGGAAATTCACCCCTCCACTTT
TRBJ2-7 | 11 | TRBV29-1 | many | NA | CSVGEAYEQYF | TGCAGCGTTGGGGAAGCCTACGAGCAGTACTTC
TRBJ2-7 | 14 | TRBV7-2 | many | TRBD1 | CASSLVQGSYEQYF | TGTGCCAGCAGCTTAGTACAGGGGAGCTACGAGCAGTACTTC
TRBJ2-7 | 15 | TRBV28 | many | NA | CASSSINRETYEQYF | TGTGCCAGCAGTTCGATAAACCGAGAGACCTACGAGCAGTACTTC
TRBJ1-5 | 17 | TRBV6-2/TRBV6-3 | many | NA | CASNLPTPGRFNQPQHF | TGTGCCAGCAACCTACCAACCCCGGGACGGTTCAATCAGCCCCAGCATTTT
TRBJ2-1 | 17 | TRBV20-1 | NA | NA | CSARDLGSLSSYNEQFF | TGCAGTGCTAGAGATTTGGGTAGCCTAAGCTCCTACAATGAGCAGTTCTTC
TRBJ2-5 | 14 | TRBV4-1 | NA | NA | CASSQETGRKTQYF | TGCGCCAGCAGCCAAGAGACAGGACGGAAGACCCAGTACTTC
TRBJ1-5 | 13 | TRBV10-3 | NA | NA | CATSDLLNQPQHF | TGTGCCACAAGTGACCTTTTAAATCAGCCCCAGCATTTT
TRBJ2-2 | 14 | TRBV9 | NA | NA | CASSAQHRAGELFF | TGTGCCAGCAGCGCCCAGCACAGGGCCGGGGAGCTGTTTTTT
TRBJ1-5 | 18 | TRBV20-1 | many | NA | CSARDGATGNAGNQPQHF | TGCAGTGCTAGGGATGGGGCAACAGGGAACGCAGGCAATCAGCCCCAGCATTTT
TRBJ2-7 | 14 | TRBV6-1 | few | NA | CASSEVGTSYEQYF | TGTGCCAGCAGTGAAGTGGGGACCTCCTACGAGCAGTACTTC
TRBJ1-5 | 13 | TRBV29-1 | few | NA | CSVAGANNQPQHF | TGCAGCGTTGCCGGGGCTAACAATCAGCCCCAGCATTTT
TRBJ2-3 | 12 | TRBV7-2 | NA | TRBD2 | CASSLPGLSQYF | TGTGCCAGCAGCTTGCCGGGACTATCGCAGTATTTT
TRBJ2-7 | 11 | TRBV25-1 | few | NA | CASARVYEQYF | TGTGCTTCAGCCAGGGTCTACGAGCAGTACTTC
TRBJ1-2 | 14 | TRBV4-2 | few | TRBD1 | CASSQDLGTGLYTF | TGTGCCAGCAGCCAAGATCTAGGGACAGGGCTCTACACCTTC